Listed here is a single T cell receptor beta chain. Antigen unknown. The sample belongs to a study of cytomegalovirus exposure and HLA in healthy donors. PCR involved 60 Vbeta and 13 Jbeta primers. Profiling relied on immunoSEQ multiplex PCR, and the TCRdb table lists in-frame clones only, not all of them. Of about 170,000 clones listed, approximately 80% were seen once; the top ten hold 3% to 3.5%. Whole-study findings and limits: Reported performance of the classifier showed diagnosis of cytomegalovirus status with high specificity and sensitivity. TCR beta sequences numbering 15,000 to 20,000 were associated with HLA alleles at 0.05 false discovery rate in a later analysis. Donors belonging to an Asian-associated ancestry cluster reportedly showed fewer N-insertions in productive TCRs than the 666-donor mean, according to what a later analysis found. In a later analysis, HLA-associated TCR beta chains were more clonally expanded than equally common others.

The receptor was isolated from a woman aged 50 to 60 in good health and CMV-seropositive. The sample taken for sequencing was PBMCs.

The DNA for the CDR3 is TGTGCTAGTGGTTTGAACCCAGGGACAGCTCACACCGGGGAGCTGTTTTTT. Its translation: CASGLNPGTAHTGELFF. The rearrangement links TRBV12-5 to TRBJ2-2; 7 bases are a match to TRBD1. The J segment lost 3 bases and the V segment lost 2 bases, leaving 9 bases of the junction unmatched. The V gene's germline CDR1 is LGHNT and CDR2 FRNRAP. The CDR3 sequence is 17 residues long.